A single sample is the source of the 23 T cell receptor beta chains below, sequenced in a study of blood T cell repertoires in COVID-19. Data came from immunoSEQ multiplex PCR; TCRdb stores just in-frame clones and leaves some out. The sample shows approximately 70,000 clones, around 74% of them seen only once. The specimen sequenced was peripheral blood. These TCRs come from a woman of 80 years or more with active or convalescent COVID-19.

The chain uses TRBV7-9 and TRBJ1-1, with a tentative D call TRBD1 (5 bases). V was cut by 2 bases and J by 7 bases, with 17 bases left in between. Germline CDR1 SEHNR, CDR2 FQNEAQ (reference sequence). The length of the CDR3 is 15 residues. CDR3 residues: CASSLTVSRAGEAFF. The CDR3 nucleotides are TGTGCCAGCAGCTTAACGGTAAGCAGGGCAGGTGAAGCTTTCTTT.

The chain recombines TRBV6-5 with TRBJ1-1; TRBD1 matches at 8 bases. J gave up 5 bases and V 7 bases, and 12 bases lay outside the gene matches. Germline values: CDR1 MNHEY, CDR2 SVGAGI. This CDR3 is built from 15 residues. CDR3 residues: CASNGRGHLWTEAFF. CDR3 nucleotide sequence: TGTGCCAGCAATGGCAGGGGGCATTTGTGGACTGAAGCTTTCTTT.

The chain carries TRBV7-8 and TRBJ1-5; TRBD1 is a possible D gene (5 bases). The CDR3 consists of 15 residues. V lost 4 bases, J lost 5 bases, and 15 bases lay in between. Germline CDR1 SGHVS, CDR2 FQNEAQ. Here the CDR3 DNA reads TGTGCCAGCAGCTCAGTTGGGGGGAGGGATCAGCCCCAGCATTTT. Translation: CASSSVGGRDQPQHF.

The count of this clone is one. This sequence joins TRBV7-9 and TRBJ2-6, with 12 bases identical to TRBD1. This CDR3 region has 17 residues. Germline V gives CDR1 SEHNR, CDR2 FQNEAQ (reference sequence). V gave up 5 bases and J gave up 2 bases; unmatched junction bases: 4. CDR3 bases: TGTGCCAGCAGCGCCTGGGACAGGGGGCCTGGGGCCAACGTCCTGACTTTC. It encodes CASSAWDRGPGANVLTF.

The gene calls are TRBV5-1 and TRBJ1-1; 8 bases are a match to TRBD1. This CDR3 has 13 residues. The V gene end was trimmed by 4 bases and the J gene end by 4 bases; junction bases not matched to a gene: 3. Germline V lookup: CDR1 SGHRS, CDR2 YFSETQ. CDR3 residues: CASSQQGVTEAFF. The CDR3 nucleotides are TGCGCCAGCAGCCAACAGGGGGTCACTGAAGCTTTCTTT.

This clone is a singleton in its sample. V and J are TRBV9 and TRBJ1-4, with 9 bases fitting TRBD1. Germline CDR1 reads SGDLS; CDR2 reads YYNGEE. V gave up 2 bases and J gave up 4 bases; unmatched junction bases: 6. CDR3 length equals 16 residues. The CDR3 sequence: CASSVRPGQGNEKLFF. CDR3 nucleotide sequence: TGTGCCAGCAGCGTTCGACCGGGACAGGGTAATGAAAAACTGTTTTTT.

The chain links TRBV7-2 to TRBJ2-3, with TRBD1 matching 8 bases. Germline lookup yields CDR1 SGHTA and CDR2 FQGNSA. V lost 5 bases, J lost 2 bases, and 6 bases stayed unmatched. The CDR3 is 15 residues long. The CDR3: CASSRDRRNTDTQYF. CDR3 in DNA: TGTGCCAGCAGCCGGGACAGGCGGAACACAGATACGCAGTATTTT. Drawing the rest from reference TRBV7-2 and TRBJ2-3, the complete variable domain is GAGVSQSPSNKVTEKGKDVELRCDPISGHTALYWYRQSLGQGLEFLIYFQGNSAPDKSGLPSDRFSAERTGGSVSTLTIQRTQQEDSAVYLCASSRDRRNTDTQYFGPGTRLTVL.

V usage is TRBV5-6 and J usage is TRBJ1-3; D not resolved. Germline V gene sequence: CDR1 SGHDT, CDR2 YYEEEE. V was clipped by 2 bases and J by 3 bases, with 9 bases between them. This CDR3 is 14 amino acids long. The CDR3 DNA sequence: TGTGCCAGCAGCTTTCCCAGGTTTGGAAACACCATATATTTT. This encodes CASSFPRFGNTIYF.

V gene TRBV4-1 combines with J gene TRBJ2-7; 7 bases agree with TRBD2. Germline values: CDR1 MGHRA, CDR2 YSYEKL. The J segment lost 0 bases and the V segment lost 1 base, leaving 6 bases of the junction unmatched. The CDR3 is 16 residues long. The CDR3 protein is CASSQASGTTSYEQYF. The CDR3 nucleotides read TGCGCCAGCAGCCAAGCGTCCGGGACTACCTCCTACGAGCAGTACTTC.

The genes are TRBV19 and TRBJ1-4, with D perhaps TRBD1 (5 bases). This CDR3 has 19 amino acids. The V end was cut by 1 base, the J end by 5 bases, with 23 bases between. Germline-derived CDR1 and CDR2 are LNHDA and SQIVND (reference sequence). The CDR3 sequence is CASSIVGGHLSEKNEKLFF. Written as DNA, the CDR3 is TGTGCCAGTAGTATAGTTGGCGGACACCTATCCGAGAAAAATGAAAAACTGTTTTTT.

This chain uses TRBV5-4 with TRBJ2-1; 14 bases are a match to TRBD2. Per germline, CDR1 SGHNT and CDR2 YYREEE (reference sequence). There are 17 residues in the CDR3. Trimming removed 6 bases from V and 5 bases from J; junction bases left unmatched: 10. The CDR3 sequence: CASTRGLAGAGDNEQFF. CDR3 nucleotides: TGTGCCAGCACCCGGGGACTAGCGGGGGCGGGTGACAATGAGCAGTTCTTC. Full variable domain (rest looked up from reference TRBV5-4 and TRBJ2-1): ETGVTQSPTHLIKTRGQQVTLRCSSQSGHNTVSWYQQALGQGPQFIFQYYREEENGRGNFPPRFSGLQFPNYSSELNVNALELDDSALYLCASTRGLAGAGDNEQFFGPGTRLTVL.

There are a few counts of this clone. The chain is built from TRBV6-6 and TRBJ2-1; 7 bases align to TRBD2. Germline V gene lookup returns CDR1 MNHNY and CDR2 SVGAGI (reference sequence). The CDR3 spans 16 residues. The V segment lost 4 bases and the J segment 9 bases; nucleotides outside the gene matches: 15. CDR3 residues: CASSFATGTNFGEQFF. As DNA, the CDR3 is TGTGCCAGCAGTTTCGCCACCGGGACTAACTTTGGTGAGCAGTTCTTC.

This sequence joins TRBV11-2 and TRBJ1-2, with TRBD1 matching 7 bases. This CDR3 has 16 amino acids. Trimming at V came to 5 bases and at J to 5 bases, leaving 14 bases not matched to a gene. Germline V CDR1 and CDR2: SGHAT, FQNNGV. The CDR3 region is CASSGRQGGSLYGYTF. CDR3 bases: TGTGCCAGCAGCGGCAGACAGGGCGGCTCCCTTTATGGCTACACCTTC.

The chain carries TRBV3-1 (or the pseudogene TRBV3-2) and TRBJ2-5; 7 nucleotides align to TRBD1. The trim removed 0 bases at V and 2 bases at J, leaving 9 bases unmatched. CDR1 and CDR2 from the germline V gene are LGHDT and YNNKEL (reference sequence). The CDR3 covers 17 residues. DNA for the CDR3: TGTGCCAGCAGCCAAGACCGAAAGTACAGGGGACAAGAGACCCAGTACTTC. Translation: CASSQDRKYRGQETQYF.

The chain is built from TRBV20-1 and TRBJ1-2, with no clear D. Looked up from germline, CDR1 is DFQATT and CDR2 is SNEGSKA (reference sequence). The CDR3 consists of 12 residues. Between the trimmed V and J ends, which lost 3 bases and 5 bases, there was a span of 10 bases. In nucleotides, the CDR3 is TGCAGTGCTAGTCAGGTTCTTTATGGCTACACCTTC. The encoded protein is CSASQVLYGYTF.

This clone was counted a few times. The chain has TRBV7-2 and TRBJ1-1; no firm D call. Trimming removed 2 bases from V and 1 base from J, with 11 bases in between. In germline, CDR1 is SGHTA, CDR2 FQGNSA. The CDR3 has 15 residues. CDR3 in DNA: TGTGCCAGCAGCTTATCCCGAGTGCAGAACACTGAAGCTTTCTTT. It yields the protein CASSLSRVQNTEAFF. Looking up the rest from reference TRBV7-2 and TRBJ1-1 gives the full variable domain: GAGVSQSPSNKVTEKGKDVELRCDPISGHTALYWYRQSLGQGLEFLIYFQGNSAPDKSGLPSDRFSAERTGGSVSTLTIQRTQQEDSAVYLCASSLSRVQNTEAFFGQGTRLTVV.

This sequence joins TRBV25-1 and TRBJ1-6; D unclear. The CDR3 length is 15 residues. V was cut by 4 bases and J by 9 bases, with 16 bases left in between. Germline V lookup: CDR1 MGHDK, CDR2 SYGVNS. DNA of the CDR3: TGTGCCAGCAGTGCGTTGAATGTAAGGAGTTCACCCCTCCACTTT. This sequence encodes CASSALNVRSSPLHF.

V is TRBV24-1 and J is TRBJ2-1; D is undetermined. Germline assignment: CDR1 KGHDR and CDR2 SFDVKD. This CDR3 has 14 residues. V gave up 0 bases and J gave up 10 bases, with 12 bases separating them. The CDR3 sequence: CATSDLRSLREQFF. The CDR3 coding sequence is TGTGCCACCAGTGATTTGCGATCCCTCAGGGAGCAGTTCTTC.

The J gene is TRBJ2-7, the V gene TRBV5-5; maybe TRBD1 (6 bases). The CDR3 runs 14 residues. The V gene's germline CDR1 is SGHKS and CDR2 YYEKEE (reference sequence). The germline V and J ends were trimmed by 2 bases and 2 bases, with 11 bases remaining between them. This CDR3 reads CASSFLGTTYEQYF. In DNA, the CDR3 is TGTGCCAGCAGCTTCCTGGGGACAACCTACGAGCAGTACTTC.

This chain joins TRBV19 and TRBJ2-7, with 11 bases fitting TRBD1. This CDR3 is 16 amino acids long. The V segment lost 6 bases and the J segment 2 bases; nucleotides outside the gene matches: 9. From germline, CDR1 is LNHDA and CDR2 SQIVND (reference sequence). CDR3 residues: CASRDPGTGGTYEQYF. CDR3 coding DNA: TGTGCCAGTAGGGACCCCGGGACAGGGGGAACCTACGAGCAGTACTTC. The full variable domain, completed using reference TRBV19 and TRBJ2-7, is DGGITQSPKYLFRKEGQNVTLSCEQNLNHDAMYWYRQDPGQGLRLIYYSQIVNDFQKGDIAEGYSVSREKKESFPLTVTSAQKNPTAFYLCASRDPGTGGTYEQYFGPGTRLTVT.

V and J are TRBV2 and TRBJ2-3; TRBD2 agrees at 13 bases. This CDR3 contains 16 residues. J was trimmed by 2 bases and V by 7 bases; bases with no gene match: 6. The germline CDR1 and CDR2 sequences are SNHLY and FYNNEI. This chain's CDR3 is CASNQGLAGYTDTQYF. The CDR3 nucleotides are TGTGCCAGCAACCAGGGACTAGCGGGATACACAGATACGCAGTATTTT. Full variable domain (rest looked up from reference TRBV2 and TRBJ2-3): EPEVTQTPSHQVTQMGQEVILRCVPISNHLYFYWYRQILGQKVEFLVSFYNNEISEKSEIFDDQFSVERPDGSNFTLKIRSTKLEDSAMYFCASNQGLAGYTDTQYFGPGTRLTVL.

This clone has just one count. The rearrangement uses TRBV6-5 and TRBJ1-2, with D possibly matching TRBD1 (5 bases). The CDR3 spans 15 residues. The V gene lost 2 bases and the J gene lost 4 bases, with 14 bases spanning the gap. CDR1 and CDR2 (germline): MNHEY, SVGAGI. The CDR3 region is CASSYPSGLGYGYTF. The CDR3 region has the DNA TGTGCCAGCAGTTACCCGTCAGGGTTGGGCTATGGCTACACCTTC.

This clone was recorded a few times. V gene TRBV4-2 combines with J gene TRBJ2-7; tentative D call: TRBD1 (6 bases). CDR3 length: 13 residues. Germline loops: CDR1 LGHNA, CDR2 YNFKEQ. The V gene lost 0 bases and the J gene lost 5 bases, with 8 bases spanning the gap. CDR3 protein: CASSQDKGDEQYF. In DNA, the CDR3 is TGTGCCAGCAGCCAAGATAAGGGGGACGAGCAGTACTTC.